The 5 T cell receptor beta chains below were found in one sample sequenced in a study of blood T cell repertoires in COVID-19 (dated by TCRdb to 2019 to 2021). The library came from the immunoSEQ multiplex PCR assay. The source is immuneACCESS, and TCRdb retained only in-frame sequences with V and J called. Part of the clones is not carried over; for the studies checked, unresolved V genes explain less than half of this, and the remainder is unexplained. The sample includes roughly 300,000 clones, with roughly 84% observed a single time. The top ten constitute more than 1% of the sample. The specimen sequenced was PBMCs or T cells enriched from blood (not recorded which). The receptors derive from a woman aged 25 to 39 who had recovered from COVID-19.

This clone turned up a few times. The CDR3 region is CASSPASGVQETQYF. The CDR3 DNA reads TGCGCCAGCAGCCCCGCTAGCGGGGTCCAAGAGACCCAGTACTTC. V and J are TRBV5-1 and TRBJ2-5; TRBD2 agrees at 9 bases. CDR1 is SGHRS, CDR2 YFSETQ, per germline. The CDR3 length is 15 residues. The V segment lost 4 bases and the J segment 1 base; nucleotides outside the gene matches: 5.

This clone has a handful of counts. The rearrangement uses TRBV27 and TRBJ2-1; 10 bases fit TRBD2. Germline loops: CDR1 MNHEY, CDR2 SMNVEV (reference sequence). CDR3 length equals 17 residues. V shed 6 bases and J 8 bases; nucleotides not matched to a gene: 16. For the CDR3, the DNA is TGTGCCAGCAGCCCCAGACCCTCCAGCGGGGGGGCCTATGAGCAGTTCTTC. Translation gives CASSPRPSSGGAYEQFF.

The chain carries TRBV6-6 and TRBJ1-2; D might be TRBD1 (6 bases). The germline gives CDR1 MNHNY, CDR2 SVGAGI (reference sequence). The germline V and J ends were trimmed by 4 bases and 3 bases, with 12 bases remaining between them. The CDR3 runs 14 residues. The CDR3 nucleotides are TGTGCCAGCAGTTGGCCCAGGACAGACTATGGCTACACCTTC. Amino acids: CASSWPRTDYGYTF.

The chain employs TRBV28 and TRBJ1-5; perhaps TRBD1 as D (5 bases). This CDR3 region has 15 residues. Looked up from germline, CDR1 is MDHEN and CDR2 is SYDVKM. V shed 6 bases and J shed 1 base, with 13 bases lying between them. The CDR3 DNA sequence: TGTGCCAGCAGGGCGGGACCGGACAGCAATCAGCCCCAGCATTTT. It encodes CASRAGPDSNQPQHF.

The chain employs TRBV19 and TRBJ1-5, with TRBD1 as a possible D gene (6 bases). The ends were cut back, 7 bases at V and 0 bases at J, with 19 bases in the middle. The CDR3 runs 17 residues. Germline CDR1 and CDR2: LNHDA and SQIVND (reference sequence). The CDR3 DNA sequence: TGTGCCAGTAACAAACAGGGTATTTCGGGTAGCAATCAGCCCCAGCATTTT. Encoded protein: CASNKQGISGSNQPQHF.